This T cell receptor beta chain was sequenced in a study of blood T cell repertoires in COVID-19. Overall study context: The origin of the acute and convalescent COVID-19 samples was the United States, Italy and Spain.

CDR1 and CDR2 from the germline V gene are SNHLY and FYNNEI. There are 12 residues in the CDR3. The junction had 6 bases not matched to a gene; V was cut back by 6 bases and J by 8 bases. Libraries were prepared by immunoSEQ multiplex PCR; TCRdb keeps only in-frame clonotypes and omits some of them. The sample shows around 130,000 clones, just under 85% of them seen only once. This clone has just one count. The chain joins TRBV2 to TRBJ1-2; TRBD1 agrees at 7 bases. Input material: peripheral blood. The receptor's source is a human donor in a cohort sampled during active COVID-19. Here the CDR3 DNA reads TGTGCCAGCAGCCGGGACAGTTGGGGCTACACCTTC. It codes for CASSRDSWGYTF.